This passage covers 22 T cell receptor beta chains from one sample sequenced in a study of sequential checkpoint blockade in melanoma. Libraries were prepared by immunoSEQ multiplex PCR; TCRdb keeps only in-frame clonotypes and omits some of them. In the table there are around 8,500 clones, roughly three fifths of which are singletons. Indicated treatment: randomized to nivolumab then ipilimumab (arm A) or the reverse (arm B). The sample in question was CD8+ T cells sorted from blood (inferred from file names), obtained from a patient given nivolumab and ipilimumab in sequence. The receptors were gathered from a human donor with melanoma.

V gene TRBV6-5 combines with J gene TRBJ2-2; 7 positions agree with TRBD1. This CDR3 has 15 amino acids. V trimming: 0 bases; J trimming: 4 bases; junction bases outside the gene matches: 2. Germline CDR1 and CDR2: MNHEY and SVGAGI. In DNA, the CDR3 is TGTGCCAGCAGTTACTCGACAGGGATCACCGGGGAGCTGTTTTTT. This translates into CASSYSTGITGELFF.

This clone showed up just a few times. The chain carries TRBV6-5 and TRBJ2-7; D is possibly TRBD1 (5 bases). The CDR3 spans 15 residues. Germline lookup yields CDR1 MNHEY and CDR2 SVGAGI. V lost 0 bases and J 2 bases, leaving 11 bases between the germline ends. The DNA for the CDR3 is TGTGCCAGCAGTTACTCGGCAGGGTCCCCCTACGAGCAGTACTTC. Translating gives CASSYSAGSPYEQYF.

This clone was counted between two and nine times. This sequence joins TRBV27 and TRBJ2-7, with 9 bases that match TRBD1. J gave up 6 bases and V 3 bases, and 3 bases lay outside the gene matches. The CDR3 length is 13 residues. The germline V gene encodes CDR1 MNHEY and CDR2 SMNVEV (reference sequence). The CDR3 loop is CASSFTGGPEQYF. For the CDR3, the DNA is TGTGCCAGCAGTTTCACAGGGGGCCCCGAGCAGTACTTC.

V is TRBV27 and J is TRBJ2-7, with 10 nucleotides matching TRBD1. The CDR3 covers 16 residues. V dropped 5 bases and J dropped 1; count of bases not matched to a gene: 8. Germline CDR1 MNHEY, CDR2 SMNVEV (reference sequence). The CDR3: CASSPGTGEVSYEQYF. The CDR3 bases are TGTGCCAGCAGTCCGGGGACAGGGGAGGTTTCCTACGAGCAGTACTTC.

This clone occurred a few times. In DNA, the CDR3 is TGTGCCAGCAGCTGGGGACAGGGGAGGTCACCCCTCCACTTT. It translates to CASSWGQGRSPLHF. The chain employs TRBV7-9 and TRBJ1-6, with TRBD1 matching over 10 bases. Germline V gives CDR1 SEHNR, CDR2 FQNEAQ (reference sequence). The CDR3 contains 14 residues. The V and J ends lost 4 bases and 10 bases, in that order; junction bases with no gene match: 4.

This chain joins TRBV7-9 and TRBJ1-2; D may be TRBD1 (5 bases). Trimming removed 5 bases from V and 0 bases from J, with 13 bases in between. The CDR3 loop spans 15 amino acids. CDR1 is SEHNR and CDR2 is FQNEAQ in the germline V gene (reference sequence). The CDR3 DNA reads as TGTGCCAGCAGCGGACAAGGGATTCCTAACTATGGCTACACCTTC. Protein sequence: CASSGQGIPNYGYTF.

This clone turned up a few times. This chain connects TRBV7-8 to TRBJ2-7; 7 bases are shared with TRBD2. From germline, CDR1 is SGHVS and CDR2 FQNEAQ. The CDR3 consists of 13 residues. V lost 1 base and J lost 3; bases outside the gene matches: 0. This CDR3 is CASSLGGGYEQYF. CDR3 sequence (DNA): TGTGCCAGCAGCTTAGGCGGGGGCTACGAGCAGTACTTC.

The gene calls are TRBV5-6 and TRBJ1-5; the D is unclear. CDR3 length: 12 amino acids. CDR1 and CDR2 (germline): SGHDT, YYEEEE. The ends were cut back, 0 bases at V and 7 bases at J, with 5 bases in the middle. The CDR3 reads CASSLGRQPQHF. The CDR3 DNA reads as TGTGCCAGCAGCTTGGGGAGACAGCCCCAGCATTTT.

CDR3 residues: CASRSRGEEYF. The CDR3 DNA is TGTGCCAGCAGATCCCGGGGGGAAGAGTACTTC. The chain carries TRBV6-8 and TRBJ2-7; 7 bases match TRBD2. Germline trimming cut 6 bases from V and 11 bases from J; bases unmatched to any gene: 7. This CDR3 is built from 11 residues. The germline gives CDR1 MNHGY, CDR2 SAAAGT.

This clone has only a few counts. The V gene is TRBV9, the J gene TRBJ2-1; TRBD2 matches at 8 bases. The CDR3 is 16 amino acids. Trimming took 1 base from V and 5 from J; bases not matched to a gene: 8. Germline V gene lookup returns CDR1 SGDLS and CDR2 YYNGEE. Here the CDR3 reads CASSVFPSGGNNEQFF. CDR3 DNA sequence: TGTGCCAGCAGCGTATTTCCCAGCGGGGGAAACAATGAGCAGTTCTTC.

The chain links TRBV5-4 to TRBJ2-7, with TRBD2 matching over 7 bases. The CDR3 loop spans 14 amino acids. V shed 5 bases and J 1 base; nucleotides not matched to a gene: 6. In germline, CDR1 is SGHNT, CDR2 YYREEE (reference sequence). Here the CDR3 reads CASRPTRGSYEQYF. CDR3 nucleotide sequence: TGTGCCAGCAGGCCAACGCGGGGGTCCTACGAGCAGTACTTC.

This clone was counted a few times. The gene calls are TRBV5-1 and TRBJ2-7; tentative D call: TRBD2 (6 bases). Germline CDR1 and CDR2: SGHRS and YFSETQ. Trimming took 0 bases from V and 7 from J, leaving 11 bases between them. The CDR3 sequence is 13 residues long. This CDR3 is CASSLGLGREQYF. CDR3 bases: TGCGCCAGCAGCTTGGGGCTGGGGAGGGAGCAGTACTTC.

This chain uses TRBV27 with TRBJ2-7, with a weak D call TRBD1 (6 bases). This CDR3 contains 14 residues. CDR1 is MNHEY, CDR2 SMNVEV, per germline (reference sequence). Trimming cost V 3 bases and J 9 bases, with 18 bases left between them. The DNA for the CDR3 is TGTGCCAGCAGTTTTGGTGCCACAGGGAATGTGCAGTACTTC. It translates to CASSFGATGNVQYF.

The chain carries TRBV5-1 and TRBJ2-1; 9 nucleotides line up with TRBD2. Germline trimming cut 1 base from V and 5 bases from J; bases unmatched to any gene: 7. This CDR3 is built from 16 residues. Germline lookup yields CDR1 SGHRS and CDR2 YFSETQ. The DNA for the CDR3 is TGCGCCAGCAGCTTGATGGGCGGGGGGGGAGACAATGAGCAGTTCTTC. As protein: CASSLMGGGGDNEQFF.

By sample share, this clone is medium-sized. The rearrangement links TRBV21-1 to TRBJ1-2. TRBV21-1 is reported as a pseudogene. This CDR3 spans 13 amino acids. In DNA form, the CDR3 reads TGTGCCAGCAGCAAACTTCCAGGAGGGGGCTACACCTTC. Protein sequence: CASSKLPGGGYTF.

V is TRBV30 and J is TRBJ1-2, with 10 bases fitting TRBD1. Germline trimming cut 6 bases from V and 4 bases from J; bases unmatched to any gene: 2. This CDR3 has 12 amino acids. The germline V gene encodes CDR1 GTSNPN and CDR2 SVGIG (reference sequence). The CDR3 DNA reads as TGTGCCTGCTGGGACAGGGGCTATGGCTACACCTTC. Residues: CACWDRGYGYTF.

The gene calls are TRBV28 and TRBJ1-1, with 10 bases identical to TRBD1. The CDR3 length is 14 residues. From germline, CDR1 is MDHEN and CDR2 SYDVKM. V lost 6 bases, J lost 6 bases, and 7 bases stayed unmatched. As DNA, the CDR3 is TGTGCCAGCAGCCCGGACAGGGGGAGGGCTGAAGCTTTCTTT. This translates into CASSPDRGRAEAFF.

The CDR3 DNA reads as TGTGCCAGCAAAAGAGATTTCAACGAGCAGTACTTC. Amino acids: CASKRDFNEQYF. The genes are TRBV28 and TRBJ2-7; no definite D call. Trimming removed 7 bases from V and 5 bases from J, with 12 bases in between. Germline V lookup: CDR1 MDHEN, CDR2 SYDVKM. This CDR3 region has 12 residues.

CDR3 loop: CASSYAGEASEQYF. CDR3 nucleotides: TGTGCCAGCAGTTATGCGGGGGAGGCTAGCGAGCAGTACTTC. V usage is TRBV6-6 and J usage is TRBJ2-7; 7 positions match TRBD2. Trimming took 3 bases from V and 6 from J; bases not matched to a gene: 8. Germline assignment: CDR1 MNHNY and CDR2 SVGAGI (reference sequence). The CDR3 contains 14 residues.

The chain carries TRBV7-2 and TRBJ2-2; 11 nucleotides align to TRBD2. Germline CDR1 SGHTA, CDR2 FQGNSA. V trimming: 3 bases; J trimming: 6 bases; junction bases outside the gene matches: 6. This CDR3 has 16 residues. The DNA for the CDR3 is TGTGCCAGCAGCTTTAGGGGACTAGCGGATTCCGGGGAGCTGTTTTTT. This encodes CASSFRGLADSGELFF.

This clone was found a few times. The rearrangement joins TRBV5-1 to TRBJ1-1; the D gene is possibly TRBD1 (5 bases). The CDR3 contains 13 residues. Germline V gene sequence: CDR1 SGHRS, CDR2 YFSETQ. The ends were cut back, 5 bases at V and 12 bases at J, with 20 bases in the middle. CDR3: CASSWGSRDSTFF. CDR3 bases: TGCGCCAGCAGTTGGGGGTCCCGGGACTCAACTTTCTTT.

This chain uses TRBV5-6 with TRBJ1-1; D perhaps matches TRBD1 (6 bases). CDR1 and CDR2 from the germline V gene are SGHDT and YYEEEE. Trimming removed 2 bases from V and 5 bases from J, with 7 bases in between. This CDR3 spans 12 amino acids. DNA of the CDR3: TGTGCCAGCAGCTTAAGGGGGACTGAAGCTTTCTTT. It is translated as CASSLRGTEAFF.